The entry that follows covers one T cell receptor (beta chain) sequence. Germline loops: CDR1 SEHNR, CDR2 FQNEAQ (reference sequence). The CDR3 has 18 amino acids. The V end lost 5 bases, the J end lost 0 bases, and 20 bases lay between the germline ends. This sample was included in a study of blood T cells in healthy people across ages. Together with a sample-barcoded 5' primer, a J-beta primer mix was included in a second PCR lasting about 6 to 12 cycles. MiXCR was run by TCRdb on the 5' RACE reads, yielding one entry per CDR3 protein. The sample lists about 1 million distinct CDR3 sequences; over 35% were seen once.

V is TRBV7-9 and J is TRBJ2-1, with D possibly being TRBD2 (5 bases). Sequencing was carried out using blood. The receptor comes from a woman in her sixties or seventies in good health. The CDR3 bases are TGTGCCAGCAGCCCCGTTGGCCGGACTCGGAGCTCCTACAATGAGCAGTTCTTC. Translated, it gives CASSPVGRTRSSYNEQFF.